This T cell receptor (beta chain) was recovered during a study of T cell repertoires in cytomegalovirus infection (dated by TCRdb to the late 2010s). Background on the whole study: Alongside well-studied HLA-B-restricted epitopes, the peptide stimulations were aimed at recently identified HLA-C-restricted CMV epitopes, whose presentation resists viral immunomodulation. The HLA type of each donor mattered for the analysis, because public TCR beta signatures pointed to carriage of CMV infection along with the matching HLA type. What the study reported, not specific to this receptor: In both this cohort and an independent roughly 350-donor cohort, the cumulative frequency of public TCR beta family members distinguished carriers of CMV infection plus the relevant HLA type. The ex vivo response was dominated by HLA-C-restricted CMV-specific TCR beta clonotypes, and the single most frequent clonotype in two of eight donors was supplied by these HLA-C-restricted clonotypes.

This specimen's treatment or condition label, interpreted: in vitro stimulation with specific CMV peptide epitopes to enrich CMV-specific T cells. Sequencer: Illumina HiSeq 1500. TCRdb redid the processing of the public reads, applying fastp at Q25 and MiXCR, and retained in-frame beta chains. CDR3 protein duplicates are merged, each entry listing the most common genes and DNA. In all, the sample holds around 770,000 distinct CDR3 sequences, and roughly 29% of those were seen once. Clones ranked in the top ten supply over 10% of the sample. Points on this clonotype: No antigen is known for it. No base quality information exists; no much larger clone differs at one position.

From its cysteine to its phenylalanine, the CDR3 spans 18 amino acids. The read is trimmed to its CDR3 DNA, 54 bases read in frame from base 1. As encoded in the germline V gene, CDR1 is SGHTA while CDR2 is FQGTGA. V is clipped by 2 bases and J by 5 bases, and the sequence between their germline boundaries is 21 bases long. Sample: cultured CD8+ T cells from PBMCs, taken from culture after CMV antigen stimulation. The sequence derives from a human donor in good health (CMV status not recorded). Some clones in this sample may be carry-over from other donors' samples. The chain couples TRBV7-3 to TRBJ1-4, with the D gene not confidently named. The CDR3 loop reads CASSLGTGPQRVNEKLFF. The DNA reads as follows: TGTGCCAGCAGCTTAGGCACCGGGCCCCAAAGGGTGAATGAAAAACTGTTTTTT.